These 19 T cell receptor beta chains were all obtained from the same sample, sequenced in a study of regulatory T cells in long-lasting Graves disease (dated by TCRdb to the early 2020s). The protocol used for the library was multiplex PCR. The instrument given in TCRdb is Illumina HiSeq 4000. CDR3 regions were amplified by Arm-PCR with iRepertoire HTBI primers to construct TCR beta libraries. TCRdb passed the public sequencing reads through fastp at Q25 and MiXCR, retaining productive beta sequences. A single entry per CDR3 protein holds the most common genes and DNA from its merged rows. For this sample the table gives around 450,000 distinct CDR3 sequences, of which 20% to 25% were detected only once. The ten largest clones add up to approximately 6.4% of the sample. The time point label here, explained by the study, means: persistent/refractory GD, antithyroid drugs over 5 years with positive TRAb. For both TCR sequencing and RNA sequencing, RNA was extracted from PBMCs in TRIzol.

The sequencing used peripheral blood mononuclear cells (PBMCs), collected when the disease was refractory, from a patient treated with antithyroid drugs. The source of these receptors is a female donor with Graves disease.

In DNA, the CDR3 is TGTGCCAGCAGCCAACGGGGGCGCGGGTTAGAGACCCAGTACTTC. The encoded protein is CASSQRGRGLETQYF. The V gene is TRBV3-1, the J gene TRBJ2-5; the D call may be TRBD1 or TRBD2 (6 bases each). The CDR3 spans 15 residues. V was shortened by 2 bases and J by 4 bases, with 14 bases between the two germline ends. Per germline, CDR1 LGHDT and CDR2 YNNKEL (reference sequence).

This clonotype showed up many times. The chain links TRBV28 to TRBJ1-1; possible D gene TRBD1, 5 bases. The germline V gene encodes CDR1 MDHEN and CDR2 SYDVKM. V gave up 6 bases and J gave up 5 bases, with 16 bases separating them. The CDR3 loop spans 14 amino acids. In DNA, the CDR3 is TGTGCCAGCAGCCGAACCCCAGGGTGGACTGAAGCTTTCTTT. It specifies CASSRTPGWTEAFF.

In this sample, this clonotype turned up many times. The gene calls are TRBV20-1 and TRBJ1-1; no clear D gene. With 0 bases removed from V and 6 bases from J, the gap between germline ends came to 14 bases. Per germline, CDR1 DFQATT and CDR2 SNEGSKA (reference sequence). The CDR3 sequence is 14 residues long. The CDR3 DNA reads TGCAGTGCTAGAGACACTTGGGGAACTGCTGAAGCTTTCTTT. Protein sequence: CSARDTWGTAEAFF.

The chain recombines TRBV9 with TRBJ2-1, with TRBD1 as a possible D gene (6 bases). The CDR3 loop spans 15 amino acids. V was cut by 0 bases and J by 2 bases, with 9 bases left in between. Germline CDR1 reads SGDLS; CDR2 reads YYNGEE. CDR3 in DNA: TGTGCCAGCAGCGTAGCCGGGGACACCTACAATGAGCAGTTCTTC. As protein: CASSVAGDTYNEQFF. Variable domain in full (rest from reference TRBV9 and TRBJ2-1): DSGVTQTPKHLITATGQRVTLRCSPRSGDLSVYWYQQSLDQGLQFLIQYYNGEERAKGNILERFSAQQFPDLHSELNLSSLELGDSALYFCASSVAGDTYNEQFFGPGTRLTVL.

Ten or more counts support this clonotype. The chain couples TRBV28 to TRBJ1-4; D gene ambiguous. There are 12 residues in the CDR3. V was cut by 6 bases and J by 7 bases, with 9 bases left in between. The germline CDR1 and CDR2 sequences are MDHEN and SYDVKM. The CDR3 nucleotides are TGTGCCAGCAGCAAACGCGGTGAAAAACTGTTTTTT. This codes for CASSKRGEKLFF.

This clonotype was recorded at least ten times. The chain is built from TRBV28 and TRBJ1-2, with TRBD1 as a possible D gene (6 bases). This CDR3 has 12 amino acids. V dropped 6 bases and J dropped 4 bases, with 9 bases sitting between them. Germline CDR1 and CDR2: MDHEN and SYDVKM. The CDR3 bases are TGTGCCAGCAGGGACAGTCCCTATGGCTACACCTTC. It is translated as CASRDSPYGYTF.

This clonotype was recorded many times. The CDR3 is CASSYSLGGQGETQYF. DNA for the CDR3: TGTGCCAGCAGTTACTCTTTGGGGGGCCAAGGAGAGACCCAGTACTTC. V gene TRBV6-5 combines with J gene TRBJ2-5; D possibly uses TRBD1 or TRBD2 (6 bases each). CDR1 is MNHEY, CDR2 SVGAGI, per germline. This CDR3 is built from 16 residues. V lost 0 bases to trimming and J lost 4 bases, with 15 bases between them.

This clonotype was observed a few times. The rearrangement uses TRBV19 and TRBJ2-5, with TRBD2 matching 14 bases. The CDR3 sequence is 18 residues long. Germline V gene data show CDR1 as LNHDA and CDR2 as SQIVND (reference sequence). After removal of 5 bases from V and 4 bases from J, the junction contained 12 bases not matched to a gene. In DNA form, the CDR3 reads TGTGCCAGTAGTGCGAGATTCGGGACTAGCGGGAGCACAGAGACCCAGTACTTC. Translation: CASSARFGTSGSTETQYF.

The rearrangement links TRBV15 to TRBJ2-7; 11 bases line up with TRBD2. CDR3 length: 18 residues. Germline V gene data show CDR1 as LNHNV and CDR2 as YYDKDF (reference sequence). V lost 5 bases to trimming and J lost 5 bases; unmatched junction nucleotides: 17. This CDR3 is CATSPRSVWLAGGNEQYF. DNA of the CDR3: TGTGCCACCAGCCCCCGCTCGGTGTGGCTAGCGGGAGGCAACGAGCAGTACTTC.

This clonotype was observed at least ten times. The CDR3 spells CASSLSRGNEQYF. In DNA form, the CDR3 reads TGTGCCAGCAGTTTATCGCGGGGAAACGAGCAGTACTTC. The rearrangement uses TRBV28 and TRBJ2-7; a weak D match, TRBD2 (6 bases). V dropped 1 base and J dropped 5 bases, with 9 bases sitting between them. Germline CDR1 reads MDHEN; CDR2 reads SYDVKM. The CDR3 runs 13 residues.

This clonotype has at least ten counts. This sequence joins TRBV7-2 and TRBJ2-7, with TRBD1 matching 8 bases. V trimming: 0 bases; J trimming: 7 bases; junction bases outside the gene matches: 5. The CDR3 has 14 residues. Germline V CDR1 and CDR2: SGHTA, FQGNSA. The CDR3 DNA follows: TGTGCCAGCAGCTTAGCGACAGGGGAGAGGGAGCAGTACTTC. It translates to CASSLATGEREQYF.

In this sample, this clonotype turned up many times. The chain employs TRBV28 and TRBJ2-7; 9 bases agree with TRBD2. CDR1 is MDHEN, CDR2 SYDVKM, per germline. The CDR3 has 19 residues. With 5 bases clipped from V and 1 base from J, the junction kept 18 bases outside the gene matches. The CDR3 DNA follows: TGTGCCAGCAGTCCGCGGACTAGCGAGGGGCGGTCTGTTTCCTACGAGCAGTACTTC. Translating gives CASSPRTSEGRSVSYEQYF.

The table lists this clonotype with many counts. This chain connects TRBV28 to TRBJ2-7; 10 positions agree with TRBD1. This CDR3 spans 17 amino acids. Germline V gene sequence: CDR1 MDHEN, CDR2 SYDVKM. The V and J ends lost 2 bases and 2 bases, in that order; junction bases with no gene match: 9. The CDR3 DNA reads as TGTGCCAGCAGTTTAGTTACCGGGACAGGGGCCGCCTACGAGCAGTACTTC. Protein: CASSLVTGTGAAYEQYF. The whole variable domain, filled in from reference TRBV28 and TRBJ2-7, reads DVKVTQSSRYLVKRTGEKVFLECVQDMDHENMFWYRQDPGLGLRLIYFSYDVKMKEKGDIPEGYSVSREKKERFSLILESASTNQTSMYLCASSLVTGTGAAYEQYFGPGTRLTVT.

Only one count was recorded for this clonotype. The chain employs TRBV10-3 and TRBJ2-7; 10 bases are a match to TRBD1. V dropped 6 bases and J dropped 3; count of bases not matched to a gene: 2. CDR1 is ENHRY and CDR2 is SYGVKD in the germline V gene. This CDR3 is 13 amino acids long. The CDR3 sequence: CAISGQGVYEQYF. CDR3 DNA sequence: TGTGCCATCAGCGGACAGGGGGTCTACGAGCAGTACTTC.

For this clonotype: This sequence may be a read error, since a much larger clone differs from it by one base. CDR3 in amino acids: CTSSDRDTHEQYF. Here the CDR3 DNA reads TGTACCAGCAGTGATAGGGACACCCACGAGCAGTACTTC. This chain links TRBV6-1 with TRBJ2-7; D possibly corresponds to TRBD1 (6 bases). Per the germline V gene, CDR1 is MNHNS and CDR2 is SASEGT. This CDR3 spans 13 amino acids.

This clonotype was observed at least ten times. This sequence joins TRBV12-3 or TRBV12-4 and TRBJ1-1, with D uncertain. The CDR3 consists of 13 residues. V lost 3 bases to trimming and J lost 4 bases, with 9 bases between them. The CDR3 DNA follows: TGTGCCAGCAGTTTCTTGGAGAGCACTGAAGCTTTCTTT. It specifies CASSFLESTEAFF.

In its sample, this clonotype was seen many times. The chain carries TRBV12-3 or TRBV12-4 and TRBJ1-1, with D tentatively TRBD1 (6 bases). V was clipped by 6 bases and J by 4 bases, with 12 bases between them. This CDR3 contains 13 residues. The CDR3 sequence is CASSRGGGTEAFF. The DNA for the CDR3 is TGTGCCAGCAGCCGGGGAGGGGGCACTGAAGCTTTCTTT.

The V and J genes are TRBV20-1 and TRBJ2-7, with unresolved D. V lost 6 bases and J 1 base, leaving 16 bases between the germline ends. This CDR3 is 14 amino acids long. Germline V gene data show CDR1 as DFQATT and CDR2 as SNEGSKA (reference sequence). CDR3 sequence reads: CSAEDDGASYEQYF. As DNA, the CDR3 is TGCAGTGCCGAAGATGACGGAGCTTCCTACGAGCAGTACTTC.

This clonotype has ten or more counts. CDR3 protein: CASTSGANVLTF. The CDR3 region has the DNA TGTGCCAGCACATCTGGGGCCAACGTCCTGACTTTC. This sequence joins TRBV28 and TRBJ2-6; the D is unclear. Germline V lookup: CDR1 MDHEN, CDR2 SYDVKM. There are 12 residues in the CDR3. V dropped 7 bases and J dropped 1 base, with 2 bases sitting between them. Drawing the rest from reference TRBV28 and TRBJ2-6, the complete variable domain is DVKVTQSSRYLVKRTGEKVFLECVQDMDHENMFWYRQDPGLGLRLIYFSYDVKMKEKGDIPEGYSVSREKKERFSLILESASTNQTSMYLCASTSGANVLTFGAGSRLTVL.